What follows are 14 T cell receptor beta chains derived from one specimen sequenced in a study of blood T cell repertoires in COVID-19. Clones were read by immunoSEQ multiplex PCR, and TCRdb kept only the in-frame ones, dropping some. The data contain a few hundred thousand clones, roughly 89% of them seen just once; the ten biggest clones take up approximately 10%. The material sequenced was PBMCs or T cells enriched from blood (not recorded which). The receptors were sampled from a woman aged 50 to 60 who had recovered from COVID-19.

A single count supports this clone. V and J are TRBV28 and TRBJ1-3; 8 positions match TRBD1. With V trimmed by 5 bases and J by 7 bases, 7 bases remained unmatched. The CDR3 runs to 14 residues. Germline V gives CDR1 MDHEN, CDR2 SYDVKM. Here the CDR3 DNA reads TGTGCCAGCAGTGTACAGGGGGGGCGCAACACCATATATTTT. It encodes CASSVQGGRNTIYF. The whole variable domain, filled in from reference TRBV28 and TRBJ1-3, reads DVKVTQSSRYLVKRTGEKVFLECVQDMDHENMFWYRQDPGLGLRLIYFSYDVKMKEKGDIPEGYSVSREKKERFSLILESASTNQTSMYLCASSVQGGRNTIYFGEGSWLTVV.

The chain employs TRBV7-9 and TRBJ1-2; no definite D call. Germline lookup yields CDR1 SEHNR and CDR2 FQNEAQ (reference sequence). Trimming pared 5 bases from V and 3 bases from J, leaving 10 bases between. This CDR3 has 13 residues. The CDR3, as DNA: TGTGCCAGCAGCCCGCGGAGCTACTATGGCTACACCTTC. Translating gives CASSPRSYYGYTF. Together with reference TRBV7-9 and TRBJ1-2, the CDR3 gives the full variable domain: DTGVSQNPRHKITKRGQNVTFRCDPISEHNRLYWYRQTLGQGPEFLTYFQNEAQLEKSRLLSDRFSAERPKGSFSTLEIQRTEQGDSAMYLCASSPRSYYGYTFGSGTRLTVV.

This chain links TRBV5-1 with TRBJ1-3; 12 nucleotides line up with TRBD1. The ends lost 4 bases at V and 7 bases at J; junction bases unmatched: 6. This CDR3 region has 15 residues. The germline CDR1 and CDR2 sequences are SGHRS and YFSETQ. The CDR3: CASSQLGQGANTIYF. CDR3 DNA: TGCGCCAGCAGCCAACTGGGACAGGGGGCGAACACCATATATTTT.

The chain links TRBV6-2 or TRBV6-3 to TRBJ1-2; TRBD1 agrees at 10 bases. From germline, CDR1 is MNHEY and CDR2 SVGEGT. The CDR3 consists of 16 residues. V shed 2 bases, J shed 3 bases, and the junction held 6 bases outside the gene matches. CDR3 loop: CASSYPTGTGDYGYTF. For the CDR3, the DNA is TGTGCCAGCAGTTACCCAACCGGGACAGGGGACTATGGCTACACCTTC.

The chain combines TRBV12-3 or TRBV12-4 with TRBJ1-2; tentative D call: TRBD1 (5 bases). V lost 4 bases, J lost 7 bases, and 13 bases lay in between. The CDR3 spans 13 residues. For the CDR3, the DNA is TGTGCCAGCAGTTATTACAGGCTCCTTGGCTACACCTTC. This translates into CASSYYRLLGYTF.

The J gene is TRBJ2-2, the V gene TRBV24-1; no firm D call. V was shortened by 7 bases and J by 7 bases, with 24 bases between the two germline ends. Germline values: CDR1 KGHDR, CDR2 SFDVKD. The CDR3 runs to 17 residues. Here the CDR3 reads CATSPSQPGISGGELFF. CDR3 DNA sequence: TGTGCCACCAGCCCTTCTCAACCAGGCATCTCCGGCGGGGAGCTGTTTTTT.

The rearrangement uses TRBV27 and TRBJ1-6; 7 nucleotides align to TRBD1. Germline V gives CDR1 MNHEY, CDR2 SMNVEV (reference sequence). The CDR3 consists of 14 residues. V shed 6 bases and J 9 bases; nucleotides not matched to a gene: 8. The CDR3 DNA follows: TGTGCCAGCAGCTGGAGGGGGCCGAGTTCACCCCTCCACTTT. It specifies CASSWRGPSSPLHF.

CDR3 sequence (DNA): TGTGCCAGCAGCCCCTTCCGGCCCGGGGGGAGGGATACGCAGTATTTT. Translated, it gives CASSPFRPGGRDTQYF. The chain uses TRBV3-1 (or the pseudogene TRBV3-2) and TRBJ2-3, with 7 bases identical to TRBD2. After removal of 4 bases from V and 6 bases from J, the junction contained 13 bases not matched to a gene. CDR1 LGHDT and CDR2 YNNKEL come from the germline V gene (reference sequence). The CDR3 length is 16 residues.

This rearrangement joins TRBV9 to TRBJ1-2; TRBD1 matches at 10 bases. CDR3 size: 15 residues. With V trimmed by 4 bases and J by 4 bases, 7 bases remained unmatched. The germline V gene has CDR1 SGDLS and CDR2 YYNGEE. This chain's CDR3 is CASSTYGQGGYGYTF. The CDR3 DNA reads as TGTGCCAGCAGCACTTACGGACAGGGGGGCTATGGCTACACCTTC.

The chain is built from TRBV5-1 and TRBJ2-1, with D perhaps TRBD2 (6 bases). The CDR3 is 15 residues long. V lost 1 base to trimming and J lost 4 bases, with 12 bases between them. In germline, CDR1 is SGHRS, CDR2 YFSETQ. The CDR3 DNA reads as TGCGCCAGCAGCTTGAAGACTAGTCGGTACAATGAGCAGTTCTTC. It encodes CASSLKTSRYNEQFF.

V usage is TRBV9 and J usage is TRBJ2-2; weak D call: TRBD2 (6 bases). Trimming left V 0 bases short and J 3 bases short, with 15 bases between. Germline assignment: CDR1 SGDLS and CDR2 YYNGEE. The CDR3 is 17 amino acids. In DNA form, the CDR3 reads TGTGCCAGCAGCGTAGGGTCCCGGGGGTCGCACACCGGGGAGCTGTTTTTT. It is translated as CASSVGSRGSHTGELFF.

CDR3 amino acids: CASSQVPTGNYGYTF. The CDR3, as DNA: TGCGCCAGCAGCCAAGTCCCCACAGGGAACTATGGCTACACCTTC. The V gene is TRBV4-3, the J gene TRBJ1-2; D may be TRBD1 (6 bases). The CDR3 contains 15 residues. Germline CDR1 is LGHNA and CDR2 is YSLEER. The V end was cut by 1 base, the J end by 2 bases, with 11 bases between.

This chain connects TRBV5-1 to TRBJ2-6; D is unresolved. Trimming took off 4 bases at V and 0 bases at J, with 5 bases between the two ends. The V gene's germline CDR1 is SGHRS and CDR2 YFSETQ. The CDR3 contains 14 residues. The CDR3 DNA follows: TGCGCCAGCAGCACTTCCTCTGGGGCCAACGTCCTGACTTTC. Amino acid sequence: CASSTSSGANVLTF.

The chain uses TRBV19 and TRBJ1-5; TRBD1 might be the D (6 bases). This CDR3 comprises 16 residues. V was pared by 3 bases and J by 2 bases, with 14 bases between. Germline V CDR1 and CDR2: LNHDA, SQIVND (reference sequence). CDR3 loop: CASSMRQVVRNQPQHF. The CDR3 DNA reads TGTGCCAGTAGTATGAGACAGGTGGTTCGCAATCAGCCCCAGCATTTT.